A single sample is the source of the 30 T cell receptor beta chains below, sequenced in a study of blood T cell repertoires in COVID-19 (dated by TCRdb to 2019 to 2021). The library relied on the immunoSEQ multiplex PCR assay. Entries here come from immuneACCESS through TCRdb and include only in-frame sequences with V and J called. Some clones fail to appear in such tables; in the studies checked, an unresolved V gene covers under half of the shortfall, and the cause of the remainder is unknown. The sample table contains 30,000 or so clones; only one count was recorded for 80% to 90% of them. Jointly, the top ten make up 20% to 25% of the sample. The sample consisted of peripheral blood. Every receptor here comes from a human donor with active COVID-19. The donor label of this sample is uncertain.

The chain has TRBV5-4 and TRBJ2-7; TRBD1 matches at 8 bases. V dropped 4 bases and J dropped 0; count of bases not matched to a gene: 3. Germline V lookup: CDR1 SGHNT, CDR2 YYREEE (reference sequence). CDR3 length equals 14 residues. The chain's CDR3 is CASSQGQDSYEQYF. CDR3 nucleotides: TGTGCCAGCAGCCAGGGACAGGACTCCTACGAGCAGTACTTC.

The chain employs TRBV20-1 and TRBJ1-2; 8 bases align to TRBD1. Germline CDR1 reads DFQATT; CDR2 reads SNEGSKA (reference sequence). V was pared by 3 bases and J by 4 bases, with 13 bases of the junction left unmatched. The CDR3 contains 16 residues. The CDR3 bases are TGCAGTGCTAGTAGGGGGGGAGCGACAGGGGTCTATGGCTACACCTTC. Protein: CSASRGGATGVYGYTF.

J is TRBJ2-7 and V is TRBV11-2; D might be TRBD2 (6 bases). Germline CDR1 SGHAT, CDR2 FQNNGV. The CDR3 has 13 residues. V was shortened by 5 bases and J by 4 bases, with 12 bases between the two germline ends. The CDR3: CASSAGLLYEQYF. The CDR3 coding sequence is TGTGCCAGCAGCGCCGGACTACTTTACGAGCAGTACTTC.

CDR3 protein: CASSLARSNTDTQYF. DNA of the CDR3: TGTGCCAGCAGCTTAGCGCGGTCAAACACAGATACGCAGTATTTT. V usage is TRBV7-2 and J usage is TRBJ2-3; D remains unclear. V was trimmed by 0 bases and J by 2 bases, leaving 9 bases between them. This CDR3 region has 15 residues. In germline, CDR1 is SGHTA, CDR2 FQGNSA. The full variable domain, in which reference TRBV7-2 and TRBJ2-3 provide the parts outside the CDR3, is GAGVSQSPSNKVTEKGKDVELRCDPISGHTALYWYRQSLGQGLEFLIYFQGNSAPDKSGLPSDRFSAERTGGSVSTLTIQRTQQEDSAVYLCASSLARSNTDTQYFGPGTRLTVL.

In its sample, this clone was seen once. The rearrangement uses TRBV5-1 and TRBJ2-3; TRBD2 agrees at 8 bases. This CDR3 spans 16 amino acids. Germline loops: CDR1 SGHRS, CDR2 YFSETQ. Germline trimming cut 0 bases from V and 2 bases from J; bases unmatched to any gene: 5. The CDR3 protein is CASSLDGTRATDTQYF. CDR3 in DNA: TGCGCCAGCAGCTTGGACGGGACTAGGGCCACAGATACGCAGTATTTT. Variable domain in full (rest from reference TRBV5-1 and TRBJ2-3): KAGVTQTPRYLIKTRGQQVTLSCSPISGHRSVSWYQQTPGQGLQFLFEYFSETQRNKGNFPGRFSGRQFSNSRSEMNVSTLELGDSALYLCASSLDGTRATDTQYFGPGTRLTVL.

This clone was picked up a small number of times. CDR3 nucleotide sequence: TGTGCCAGCAGCAAAGGCGCTGTGAGTTCGCCCCAGCATTTT. This gives the protein CASSKGAVSSPQHF. The rearrangement links TRBV21-1 to TRBJ1-5. TRBV21-1 is assigned pseudogene status. CDR3 size: 14 residues.

This clone was detected a few times. The rearrangement links TRBV7-3 to TRBJ2-3, with a possible D match to TRBD1 (5 bases). Looked up from germline, CDR1 is SGHTA and CDR2 is FQGTGA. The CDR3 runs 13 residues. Trimming removed 6 bases from V and 5 bases from J, with 12 bases in between. The CDR3 loop reads CASSLRDRDTQYF. The CDR3 DNA sequence: TGTGCCAGCAGTTTGAGAGACAGAGATACGCAGTATTTT.

DNA for the CDR3: TGTGCCAGCAGCCTTGGGACAGGTGGAGGGAGGCTGTTTTTT. Protein product: CASSLGTGGGRLFF. This chain joins TRBV5-6 and TRBJ2-2, with TRBD1 matching over 8 bases. The V gene end was trimmed by 4 bases and the J gene end by 13 bases; junction bases not matched to a gene: 12. The CDR3 contains 14 residues. Germline V CDR1 and CDR2: SGHDT, YYEEEE.

This rearrangement joins TRBV10-3 to TRBJ2-3, with TRBD1 matching over 9 bases. There are 13 residues in the CDR3. Germline lookup yields CDR1 ENHRY and CDR2 SYGVKD. Trimming took 7 bases from V and 3 from J; bases not matched to a gene: 2. CDR3 nucleotide sequence: TGTGCCATCACGGGACAGGGAACAGATACGCAGTATTTT. Translating gives CAITGQGTDTQYF.

The chain couples TRBV2 to TRBJ1-2, with D tentatively TRBD1 (5 bases). V was cut by 8 bases and J by 4 bases, with 17 bases left in between. The CDR3 extends over 14 amino acids. Per the germline V gene, CDR1 is SNHLY and CDR2 is FYNNEI. In DNA, the CDR3 is TGTGCCAGCGGAAAGACAGAGGCTATCTATGGCTACACCTTC. Its protein product is CASGKTEAIYGYTF.

The chain carries TRBV14 and TRBJ2-5; tentatively, D is TRBD1 (5 bases). The CDR3 is 15 amino acids. CDR1 is SGHDN, CDR2 FVKESK, per germline. V was pared by 4 bases and J by 4 bases, with 16 bases between. In DNA form, the CDR3 reads TGTGCCAGCAGCCTCCTCCCTCAGGGAAGAGAGACCCAGTACTTC. Encoded protein: CASSLLPQGRETQYF. The variable domain in full, with the rest retrieved from reference TRBV14 and TRBJ2-5, is EAGVTQFPSHSVIEKGQTVTLRCDPISGHDNLYWYRRVMGKEIKFLLHFVKESKQDESGMPNNRFLAERTGGTYSTLKVQPAELEDSGVYFCASSLLPQGRETQYFGPGTRLLVL.

The V gene is TRBV6-5, the J gene TRBJ2-3, with TRBD1 as a possible D gene (5 bases). This CDR3 is 13 amino acids long. With 8 bases removed from V and 0 bases from J, the gap between germline ends came to 9 bases. Germline lookup yields CDR1 MNHEY and CDR2 SVGAGI. This chain's CDR3 is CASGATSTDTQYF. In nucleotides, the CDR3 is TGTGCCAGCGGGGCCACTAGCACAGATACGCAGTATTTT.

The rearrangement joins TRBV4-3 to TRBJ2-3; D remains unclear. V lost 0 bases and J 1 base, leaving 5 bases between the germline ends. Germline CDR1 is LGHNA and CDR2 is YSLEER. The CDR3 length is 14 residues. CDR3 coding DNA: TGCGCCAGCAGCCAAGATACTCGCACAGATACGCAGTATTTT. Amino acids: CASSQDTRTDTQYF.

The chain links TRBV11-1 to TRBJ2-5; the D is unclear. V lost 1 base and J lost 5, with 14 bases in between. CDR1 is SGHAT and CDR2 is FQDESV in the germline V gene (reference sequence). This CDR3 region has 15 residues. The DNA for the CDR3 is TGTGCCAGCAGCTTAGGGTCGTCTTCTCGGGAGACCCAGTACTTC. Residues: CASSLGSSSRETQYF. Complete variable domain (other parts from reference TRBV11-1 and TRBJ2-5): EAEVAQSPRYKITEKSQAVAFWCDPISGHATLYWYRQILGQGPELLVQFQDESVVDDSQLPKDRFSAERLKGVDSTLKIQPAELGDSAMYLCASSLGSSSRETQYFGPGTRLLVL.

The V and J genes are TRBV28 and TRBJ2-7, with 8 bases fitting TRBD1. This CDR3 spans 14 amino acids. CDR1 MDHEN and CDR2 SYDVKM come from the germline V gene. Trimming cost V 3 bases and J 4 bases; bases outside gene matches: 5. This CDR3 is CASSLGTGFYEQYF. The CDR3 nucleotides read TGTGCCAGCAGTTTGGGGACAGGTTTTTACGAGCAGTACTTC. Filled out from reference TRBV28 and TRBJ2-7, the complete variable domain reads DVKVTQSSRYLVKRTGEKVFLECVQDMDHENMFWYRQDPGLGLRLIYFSYDVKMKEKGDIPEGYSVSREKKERFSLILESASTNQTSMYLCASSLGTGFYEQYFGPGTRLTVT.

V usage is TRBV19 and J usage is TRBJ1-1; D unresolved. Germline values: CDR1 LNHDA, CDR2 SQIVND (reference sequence). This CDR3 region has 14 residues. Trimming took 7 bases from V and 3 from J, leaving 15 bases between them. CDR3 coding DNA: TGTGCCAGTAAGAGGGCGCCTTGGGACACTGAAGCTTTCTTT. This gives the protein CASKRAPWDTEAFF.

This chain joins TRBV10-3 and TRBJ1-1; tentative D call: TRBD1 (5 bases). Germline V gives CDR1 ENHRY, CDR2 SYGVKD. V lost 9 bases and J 0 bases, leaving 14 bases between the germline ends. The CDR3 has 14 residues. CDR3 in DNA: TGTGCCATATGGGGCGAGGTAATGAACACTGAAGCTTTCTTT. Its protein product is CAIWGEVMNTEAFF.

This chain joins TRBV6-6 and TRBJ2-7, with unresolved D. Germline assignment: CDR1 MNHNY and CDR2 SVGAGI (reference sequence). The V end was cut by 4 bases, the J end by 0 bases, with 13 bases between. The CDR3 is 15 amino acids. CDR3 protein: CASSSPLSVSYEQYF. CDR3 sequence (DNA): TGTGCCAGCAGTTCCCCCTTGTCAGTCTCCTACGAGCAGTACTTC.

V is TRBV7-6 and J is TRBJ1-2; 9 nucleotides match TRBD1. The V gene end was trimmed by 5 bases and the J gene end by 5 bases; junction bases not matched to a gene: 6. This CDR3 is 14 amino acids long. In germline, CDR1 is SGHVS, CDR2 FNYEAQ. The CDR3 here is CASSPGTGPYGYTF. The CDR3 nucleotides are TGTGCCAGCAGCCCAGGGACAGGGCCGTATGGCTACACCTTC.

The chain has TRBV19 and TRBJ2-3; 16 bases are shared with TRBD2. The CDR3 length is 16 residues. The junction had 4 bases not matched to a gene; V was cut back by 4 bases and J by 6 bases. Germline V lookup: CDR1 LNHDA, CDR2 SQIVND (reference sequence). CDR3 protein: CASSRGLAGGPDTQYF. The CDR3 region has the DNA TGTGCCAGTAGTAGGGGACTAGCGGGGGGGCCGGATACGCAGTATTTT.

This chain uses TRBV27 with TRBJ2-3, with TRBD1 matching 8 bases. J lost 6 bases, V lost 5 bases, and 7 bases had no gene match. Germline lookup yields CDR1 MNHEY and CDR2 SMNVEV (reference sequence). This CDR3 contains 14 residues. The CDR3 loop reads CASSRTGGGDTQYF. CDR3 nucleotide sequence: TGTGCCAGCAGTAGAACAGGGGGAGGCGATACGCAGTATTTT.

The chain combines TRBV10-3 with TRBJ2-5, with 8 bases that match TRBD2. The ends lost 0 bases at V and 5 bases at J; junction bases unmatched: 5. Germline V gives CDR1 ENHRY, CDR2 SYGVKD. This CDR3 contains 15 residues. In nucleotides, the CDR3 is TGTGCCATCAGTGAGTCGGGGACTAGTTATGAGACCCAGTACTTC. Residues: CAISESGTSYETQYF.

The V and J genes are TRBV7-8 and TRBJ2-1; 12 bases match TRBD2. Trimming at V came to 2 bases and at J to 5 bases, leaving 7 bases not matched to a gene. The germline CDR1 and CDR2 sequences are SGHVS and FQNEAQ. The CDR3 is 17 amino acids. The CDR3 reads CASSLNQGLAGHNEQFF. The CDR3, as DNA: TGTGCCAGCAGCTTAAATCAGGGACTAGCGGGCCACAATGAGCAGTTCTTC.

The rearrangement uses TRBV18 and TRBJ1-6; 10 positions agree with TRBD1. The CDR3 spans 13 residues. With 6 bases clipped from V and 13 bases from J, the junction kept 6 bases outside the gene matches. CDR1 is KGHSH and CDR2 is LQKENI in the germline V gene. Here the CDR3 reads CASSQGQGTPLHF. The CDR3 DNA is TGTGCCAGCTCCCAGGGACAGGGGACCCCCCTCCACTTT. The full variable domain, with the rest looked up from reference TRBV18 and TRBJ1-6, is NAGVMQNPRHLVRRRGQEARLRCSPMKGHSHVYWYRQLPEEGLKFMVYLQKENIIDESGMPKERFSAEFPKEGPSILRIQQVVRGDSAAYFCASSQGQGTPLHFGNGTRLTVT.

V gene TRBV2 combines with J gene TRBJ2-7; 8 bases match TRBD1. V lost 6 bases and J lost 0; bases outside the gene matches: 4. The CDR3 sequence is 14 residues long. From germline, CDR1 is SNHLY and CDR2 FYNNEI. The CDR3 DNA reads TGTGCCAGCAGCCCGACAGGGGCCTCCTACGAGCAGTACTTC. It specifies CASSPTGASYEQYF.

The chain carries TRBV29-1 and TRBJ1-4, with 9 bases lining up with TRBD1. This CDR3 has 13 residues. The J segment lost 5 bases and the V segment lost 4 bases, leaving 2 bases of the junction unmatched. Germline CDR1 is SQVTM and CDR2 is ANQGSEA. The CDR3 DNA sequence: TGCAGCGTTGGGACAGGGGAAAATGAAAAACTGTTTTTT. Its translation is CSVGTGENEKLFF.

V and J are TRBV19 and TRBJ2-2; 9 bases align to TRBD1. The CDR3 extends over 15 amino acids. V shed 3 bases, J shed 5 bases, and the junction held 4 bases outside the gene matches. From germline, CDR1 is LNHDA and CDR2 SQIVND (reference sequence). CDR3 residues: CASSMTTGGTGELFF. The CDR3, as DNA: TGTGCCAGTAGTATGACGACAGGGGGGACCGGGGAGCTGTTTTTT.

This clone was seen a single time. The sample has other DNA sequences that encode this CDR3 too. V and J are TRBV5-1 and TRBJ1-5; perhaps TRBD1 as D (5 bases). Trimming cost V 0 bases and J 1 base, with 8 bases left between them. The germline V gene has CDR1 SGHRS and CDR2 YFSETQ. The CDR3 totals 15 residues. The CDR3 DNA follows: TGCGCCAGCAGCTTGGCGGGGGGGAGCAATCAGCCCCAGCATTTT. Residues: CASSLAGGSNQPQHF.

The chain links TRBV5-6 to TRBJ1-1; no clear D. Trimming left V 1 base short and J 9 bases short, with 19 bases between. This CDR3 contains 15 residues. CDR1 SGHDT and CDR2 YYEEEE come from the germline V gene. CDR3 region: CASSLLGPERTKAFF. The CDR3 DNA sequence: TGTGCCAGCAGCTTGTTAGGTCCAGAACGGACTAAAGCTTTCTTT.

In its sample, this clone was seen once. The chain joins TRBV15 to TRBJ2-3; D is uncertain. The CDR3 spans 13 residues. Germline V gene lookup returns CDR1 LNHNV and CDR2 YYDKDF (reference sequence). V lost 5 bases and J lost 0, with 6 bases in between. The CDR3 bases are TGTGCCACCAGCCAGACTAGCACAGATACGCAGTATTTT. This codes for CATSQTSTDTQYF.